The 18 T cell receptor beta chains presented below share a single source sample, sequenced in a study of blood T cells in healthy people across ages. The second PCR ran 7 to 11 cycles with a sample-barcoded 5' primer and J-beta primers. TCRdb passed the 5' RACE reads through MiXCR, listing each CDR3 protein once. The sample shows fewer than 800,000 distinct CDR3 sequences, under 25% of them seen only once. The sequenced sample was blood. Receptors originate from a man between 65 and 79 years old in good health.

This clonotype was seen a few times. V is TRBV7-8 and J is TRBJ1-5; unclear D gene. Trimming cost V 5 bases and J 3 bases, with 17 bases left between them. CDR1 SGHVS and CDR2 FQNEAQ come from the germline V gene. The length of the CDR3 is 16 residues. CDR3 DNA sequence: TGTGCCAGCAGCCTTACCCTGCCAGACCTCAATCAGCCCCAGCATTTT. Encoded protein: CASSLTLPDLNQPQHF.

This clonotype was observed once. The DNA of the CDR3 is TGCGCCAGCAGCACTGGGGGGGACTACACCTTC. It encodes CASSTGGDYTF. The chain is built from TRBV5-1 and TRBJ1-2, with D perhaps matching TRBD1 (5 bases). This CDR3 contains 11 residues. CDR1 is SGHRS, CDR2 YFSETQ, per germline. The ends were cut back, 4 bases at V and 10 bases at J, with 11 bases in the middle.

This clonotype was seen a handful of times. The chain joins TRBV9 to TRBJ2-2; no clear D gene. Per the germline V gene, CDR1 is SGDLS and CDR2 is YYNGEE. The CDR3 contains 13 residues. V lost 0 bases and J 7 bases, leaving 7 bases between the germline ends. The CDR3 loop reads CASSVGRGGELFF. For the CDR3, the DNA is TGTGCCAGCAGCGTAGGCAGAGGCGGGGAGCTGTTTTTT. Together with reference TRBV9 and TRBJ2-2, the CDR3 gives the full variable domain: DSGVTQTPKHLITATGQRVTLRCSPRSGDLSVYWYQQSLDQGLQFLIQYYNGEERAKGNILERFSAQQFPDLHSELNLSSLELGDSALYFCASSVGRGGELFFGEGSRLTVL.

For the CDR3, the DNA is TGTGCCAGCAGACAGTCCTACGAGCAGTACTTC. It encodes CASRQSYEQYF. The chain has TRBV6-5 and TRBJ2-7; no definite D call. V was shortened by 6 bases and J by 1 base, with 4 bases between the two germline ends. CDR3 length: 11 residues. From germline, CDR1 is MNHEY and CDR2 SVGAGI.

The rearrangement links TRBV7-3 to TRBJ2-1, with D perhaps TRBD1 (5 bases). CDR1 and CDR2 from the germline V gene are SGHTA and FQGTGA. CDR3 length: 13 residues. Trimming stripped 5 bases from V and 9 bases from J, with 14 bases between. CDR3 protein: CASSPRSGAEQFF. The CDR3 DNA reads TGTGCCAGCAGCCCCAGGAGTGGGGCTGAGCAGTTCTTC. Combining the CDR3 with reference TRBV7-3 and TRBJ2-1 gives the whole variable domain GAGVSQTPSNKVTEKGKYVELRCDPISGHTALYWYRQSLGQGPEFLIYFQGTGAADDSGLPNDRFFAVRPEGSVSTLKIQRTERGDSAVYLCASSPRSGAEQFFGPGTRLTVL.

This chain joins TRBV27 and TRBJ2-5; 8 bases are shared with TRBD1. Trimming at V came to 6 bases and at J to 3 bases, leaving 6 bases not matched to a gene. There are 14 residues in the CDR3. CDR1 is MNHEY, CDR2 SMNVEV, per germline (reference sequence). The CDR3 sequence: CASRSGQGEETQYF. In nucleotides, the CDR3 is TGTGCCAGCAGGAGCGGACAGGGTGAAGAGACCCAGTACTTC.

This clonotype occurred once. This chain links TRBV5-4 with TRBJ2-7; tentative D call: TRBD2 (6 bases). Germline assignment: CDR1 SGHNT and CDR2 YYREEE (reference sequence). V shed 4 bases and J shed 1 base, with 15 bases lying between them. This CDR3 has 15 residues. In nucleotides, the CDR3 is TGTGCCAGCAGCACGCGGACCGGACTATCCTACGAGCAGTACTTC. It translates to CASSTRTGLSYEQYF.

The CDR3 nucleotides read TGCAGCGTTTCCGCCGGGACAGCGAGCACAGATACGCAGTATTTT. Its protein product is CSVSAGTASTDTQYF. The chain employs TRBV29-1 and TRBJ2-3, with TRBD1 matching 7 bases. Trimming took 5 bases from V and 0 from J; bases not matched to a gene: 8. This CDR3 region has 15 residues. Germline-derived CDR1 and CDR2 are SQVTM and ANQGSEA.

This clonotype was picked up a small number of times. The chain joins TRBV29-1 to TRBJ2-1; D may be TRBD1 or TRBD2 (5 bases each). Trimming left V 3 bases short and J 0 bases short, with 12 bases between. There are 15 residues in the CDR3. The germline V gene has CDR1 SQVTM and CDR2 ANQGSEA. The chain's CDR3 is CSVERPGSSYNEQFF. The DNA of the CDR3 is TGCAGCGTTGAGAGGCCAGGGAGCTCCTACAATGAGCAGTTCTTC.

This clonotype was picked up one time. The conserved phenylalanine or tryptophan normally closing the CDR3 is absent here, so this likely arose from a read error. The chain employs TRBV5-1 and TRBJ2-1; 10 nucleotides match TRBD2. J gave up 6 bases and V 6 bases, and 12 bases lay outside the gene matches. The germline V gene has CDR1 SGHRS and CDR2 YFSETQ. This CDR3 has 16 residues. The CDR3 bases are TGCGCCAGCAACACATTAGCGGGAGGAGGGGTCAATGAGCAGTTCCTC. As protein: CASNTLAGGGVNEQFL.

In this sample, this clonotype turned up a few times. The chain couples TRBV3-1 to TRBJ2-3, with D possibly TRBD2 on 6 matching bases. CDR3 length: 14 amino acids. Trimming took 3 bases from V and 0 from J, leaving 7 bases between them. Germline V CDR1 and CDR2: LGHDT, YNNKEL (reference sequence). The CDR3 region has the DNA TGTGCCAGCAGCCAGCGGGAAAGCACAGATACGCAGTATTTT. Protein: CASSQRESTDTQYF.

This clonotype turned up a few times. The V call is TRBV28, the J call TRBJ2-7; D possibly corresponds to TRBD2 (6 bases). CDR3 length: 15 amino acids. V was pared by 5 bases and J by 2 bases, with 16 bases between. Germline V gives CDR1 MDHEN, CDR2 SYDVKM. CDR3: CASSQYSGGTYEQYF. CDR3 nucleotide sequence: TGTGCCAGCAGTCAATATAGCGGAGGAACCTACGAGCAGTACTTC.

This clonotype has a handful of counts. The chain combines TRBV29-1 with TRBJ1-4, with TRBD1 identical over 9 bases. The V segment lost 7 bases and the J segment 4 bases; nucleotides outside the gene matches: 16. CDR1 is SQVTM, CDR2 ANQGSEA, per germline. This CDR3 has 17 amino acids. CDR3 sequence: CSARGDPGTGSNEKLFF. The DNA for the CDR3 is TGCAGCGCTCGGGGCGACCCAGGGACAGGGAGTAATGAAAAACTGTTTTTT.

This clonotype has a handful of counts. The genes are TRBV28 and TRBJ2-5; no definite D call. CDR3 length equals 15 residues. Germline V gives CDR1 MDHEN, CDR2 SYDVKM. The V gene lost 1 base and the J gene lost 0 bases, with 9 bases spanning the gap. The CDR3 loop is CASSLSVQYQETQYF. The CDR3 nucleotides are TGTGCCAGCAGTTTATCGGTCCAGTACCAAGAGACCCAGTACTTC.

The chain recombines TRBV5-1 with TRBJ2-5; TRBD1 matches 8 bases. CDR1 is SGHRS, CDR2 YFSETQ, per germline. This CDR3 has 15 amino acids. V gave up 0 bases and J gave up 8 bases; unmatched junction bases: 9. CDR3 coding DNA: TGCGCCAGCAGCTTGGCCCAGGGGGCGTTGGACACCCAGTACTTC. Its translation is CASSLAQGALDTQYF. Full variable domain (outside the CDR3, taken from reference TRBV5-1 and TRBJ2-5): KAGVTQTPRYLIKTRGQQVTLSCSPISGHRSVSWYQQTPGQGLQFLFEYFSETQRNKGNFPGRFSGRQFSNSRSEMNVSTLELGDSALYLCASSLAQGALDTQYFGPGTRLLVL.

This clonotype has ten or more counts. V is TRBV7-2 and J is TRBJ2-1; the D gene could be TRBD1 or TRBD2 (5 bases each). This CDR3 contains 13 residues. Germline V gives CDR1 SGHTA, CDR2 FQGNSA. V dropped 5 bases and J dropped 13 bases, with 18 bases sitting between them. The chain's CDR3 is CASSAQLRDLQFF. The CDR3 region has the DNA TGTGCCAGCAGCGCCCAACTCCGGGACCTCCAGTTCTTC.

This clonotype was recorded a few times. The chain employs TRBV20-1 and TRBJ2-6; 9 bases fit TRBD1. The V and J ends lost 3 bases and 1 base, in that order; junction bases with no gene match: 7. Germline V gene data show CDR1 as DFQATT and CDR2 as SNEGSKA (reference sequence). The CDR3 covers 17 residues. CDR3 residues: CSASEGQGRSGANVLTF. Here the CDR3 DNA reads TGCAGTGCTAGTGAGGGACAGGGCCGTTCTGGGGCCAACGTCCTGACTTTC.

This clonotype was seen a handful of times. The V gene is TRBV6-1, the J gene TRBJ2-5; D unresolved. The tail of the sequence fits TRBJ2-1 better, so the J call may be wrong. CDR3 length: 12 residues. CDR1 MNHNS and CDR2 SASEGT come from the germline V gene. The CDR3 reads CASSETGTEQFF. In nucleotides, the CDR3 is TGTGCCAGCAGTGAGACTGGTACTGAGCAGTTCTTC.